One and the same sample provided the 21 T cell receptor beta chains below, sequenced in a study of tumor and adjacent non-tumor tissue in lung cancer. No cell sorting was done before RNA was extracted from the tissue. Three rounds of nested PCR, following a modified ARM-PCR protocol, produced the TCRbeta library. TCRdb analysed the multiplex PCR reads with MiXCR anew, one entry per CDR3 protein. This table holds 91,000 or so distinct CDR3 sequences, approximately 65% found once. Input material: lung tumor tissue. The receptors derive from a man aged 60 to 75 with non-small cell lung cancer.

On this clonotype itself: One end of the junction does not line up with germline, which may come from a read error. The chain links TRBV12-3 or TRBV12-4 to TRBJ2-3, with a weak D call TRBD2 (5 bases). The CDR3 consists of 17 residues. The CDR3 DNA follows: TGTGCCAGCAGTAAATCGGGGTCTTCATCAATAAGAGATACGCAATATTTT. This codes for CASSKSGSSSIRDTQYF.

About this clonotype itself: Given a much more abundant clone one base away, this may be a read error. The genes are TRBV11-3 and TRBJ2-1, with D hard to call. The V gene's germline CDR1 is SGHNT and CDR2 YENEEA. This CDR3 region has 13 residues. CDR3 nucleotide sequence: TGTGCCAGCAGCGGGGATTCACACAATGAGCAGCTCTTC. Translated, it gives CASSGDSHNEQLF.

Remarks on this clonotype: Germline is not matched at one junction end, which may reflect a read error. The CDR3 nucleotides read TGTACCAGCAGTTTAATGGTGGGGAAAAACAATGAGCAGTTCTTC. Translated, it gives CTSSLMVGKNNEQFF. The chain uses TRBV12-3 or TRBV12-4 and TRBJ2-1; no clear D. This CDR3 is built from 15 residues.

Notes on this clonotype: This may stem from a read error, because a much larger clone lies one nucleotide away. The chain couples TRBV5-6 to TRBJ2-7; perhaps TRBD1 as D (6 bases). The length of the CDR3 is 15 residues. V was shortened by 4 bases and J by 2 bases, with 16 bases between the two germline ends. Germline V gene lookup returns CDR1 SGHDT and CDR2 YYEEEE. The CDR3 spells CASSVRTANPYEQYF. The DNA of the CDR3 is TGTGCCAGCAGCGTCAGGACAGCGAACCCCTACGAGCAGTACTTC. The full variable domain, with the rest looked up from reference TRBV5-6 and TRBJ2-7, is DAGVTQSPTHLIKTRGQQVTLRCSPKSGHDTVSWYQQALGQGPQFIFQYYEEEERQRGNFPDRFSGHQFPNYSSELNVNALLLGDSALYLCASSVRTANPYEQYFGPGTRLTVT.

This clonotype was seen at least ten times. The chain employs TRBV4-1 and TRBJ2-1; 11 bases match TRBD2. Germline loops: CDR1 MGHRA, CDR2 YSYEKL. This CDR3 region has 16 residues. The junction had 7 bases not matched to a gene; V was cut back by 4 bases and J by 5 bases. The CDR3 loop is CASSLRTSGLDNEQFF. The CDR3 DNA reads TGCGCCAGCAGCCTCCGGACTAGCGGGTTGGACAATGAGCAGTTCTTC.

This clonotype was picked up one time. A single base separates this from a much larger clone, so it may be a read error. The chain recombines TRBV20-1 with TRBJ1-2, with D maybe TRBD1 (5 bases). Germline V lookup: CDR1 DFQATT, CDR2 SNEGSKA (reference sequence). Trimming cost V 5 bases and J 4 bases, with 17 bases left between them. CDR3 size: 14 residues. DNA for the CDR3: TGCAGTGCTGGCAAGGCAGGGCTGGGCTATGGCTACACCTTC. This codes for CSAGKAGLGYGYTF.

The V call is TRBV12-3 or TRBV12-4, the J call TRBJ1-5, with D hard to call. The CDR3 runs to 15 residues. The ends were cut back, 5 bases at V and 2 bases at J, with 13 bases in the middle. Written as DNA, the CDR3 is TGTGCCAGCAGTAGACATGAGCAGGGCAATCAGCCCCAGCATTTT. Amino acids: CASSRHEQGNQPQHF.

This clonotype showed up just a few times. This chain uses TRBV7-9 with TRBJ2-3; the D gene is possibly TRBD2 (5 bases). The V end lost 0 bases, the J end lost 5 bases, and 9 bases lay between the germline ends. Germline CDR1 reads SEHNR; CDR2 reads FQNEAQ (reference sequence). The CDR3 extends over 14 amino acids. CDR3 residues: CASSLAGDQDTQYF. DNA of the CDR3: TGTGCCAGCAGCTTAGCGGGAGATCAAGATACGCAGTATTTT.

Regarding this clonotype: A much larger clone sits a single nucleotide away, making a read error possible. The chain joins TRBV29-1 to TRBJ1-1, with TRBD1 as a possible D gene (5 bases). Looked up from germline, CDR1 is SQVTM and CDR2 is ANQGSEA. This CDR3 is 14 amino acids long. With 7 bases removed from V and 1 base from J, the gap between germline ends came to 16 bases. CDR3 sequence: CSAASTASNTEAFF. CDR3 bases: TGCAGCGCCGCCTCGACAGCTTCGAACACTGAAGCTTTCTTT.

V gene TRBV6-6 combines with J gene TRBJ2-5; D possibly corresponds to TRBD2 (6 bases). This CDR3 has 15 amino acids. Between the trimmed V and J ends, which lost 6 bases and 7 bases, there was a span of 21 bases. Germline CDR1 reads MNHNY; CDR2 reads SVGAGI (reference sequence). The CDR3, as DNA: TGTGCCAGCAGCGAAAGCTGGGGAGGCCATGGGACCCAGTACTTC. This sequence encodes CASSESWGGHGTQYF.

Comment on this clonotype: Relative to the germline gene, one junction end is altered; a read error may explain this. The chain links TRBV9 to TRBJ2-1; no definite D call. Germline values: CDR1 SGDLS, CDR2 YYNGEE. The CDR3 is made up of 11 amino acids. CDR3 sequence reads: CASSVAGEHFF. The CDR3 DNA sequence: TGTGCCAGCAGCGTAGCGGGTGAGCACTTCTTC.

V usage is TRBV7-3 and J usage is TRBJ1-5, with 7 bases fitting TRBD1. From germline, CDR1 is SGHTA and CDR2 FQGTGA. The V gene end was trimmed by 3 bases and the J gene end by 6 bases; junction bases not matched to a gene: 2. The CDR3 has 13 residues. The CDR3 DNA sequence: TGTGCCAGCAGCTTCGCAGGGGGTCAGCCCCAGCATTTT. Its translation is CASSFAGGQPQHF.

CDR3 sequence (DNA): TGCGCCAGCAGCCAAGATCCCCAGGTAAACAGCTACTACGAGCAGTACTTC. Its protein is CASSQDPQVNSYYEQYF. The V gene is TRBV4-1, the J gene TRBJ2-7, with D unclear. CDR1 is MGHRA, CDR2 YSYEKL, per germline. V was pared by 0 bases and J by 3 bases, with 18 bases between. The CDR3 is made up of 17 amino acids.

The chain uses TRBV29-1 and TRBJ2-1; no clear D. This CDR3 has 13 residues. Trimming shortened V by 1 base and J by 10 bases, and 14 bases separated the two germline ends. The germline gives CDR1 SQVTM, CDR2 ANQGSEA. This chain's CDR3 is CSVEGVAFSEQFF. DNA for the CDR3: TGCAGCGTTGAAGGGGTAGCCTTCAGCGAGCAGTTCTTC.

A note on this clonotype: It is likely a read error, because the conserved phenylalanine at the end of the CDR3 is missing. The chain carries TRBV4-1 and TRBJ1-1; D uncertain. CDR1 is MGHRA, CDR2 YSYEKL, per germline. This CDR3 spans 13 amino acids. The CDR3 reads CVSSQASNTEAFY. The CDR3 DNA reads as TGTGTCAGCAGCCAAGCTAGCAACACTGAAGCTTTCTAT.

As regards this clonotype: Being one base from a much bigger clone, this may be a read error. This chain connects TRBV28 to TRBJ2-5; a possible D gene is TRBD2 (6 bases). Germline CDR1 is MDHEN and CDR2 is SYDVKM. The CDR3 has 14 amino acids. V was shortened by 3 bases and J by 7 bases, with 15 bases between the two germline ends. The CDR3, as DNA: TGTGCCAGCAGTTTTGGGGGGAGCGCCGGGACCCAGTACTTC. Translating gives CASSFGGSAGTQYF.

This clonotype is a singleton in its sample. Sequence at one end of the junction differs from germline and may be a read error. The chain carries TRBV5-6 and TRBJ2-6, with D perhaps matching TRBD1 (5 bases). This CDR3 spans 16 amino acids. CDR1 SGHDT and CDR2 YYEEEE come from the germline V gene. In nucleotides, the CDR3 is TGTGTCAGCAGCTTGCTTGGGGCCACTGGGGCCAACATCCTGACTTTC. Residues: CVSSLLGATGANILTF.

This clonotype showed up many times. The V call is TRBV20-1, the J call TRBJ2-1, with 7 nucleotides matching TRBD2. Germline CDR1 is DFQATT and CDR2 is SNEGSKA (reference sequence). J gave up 3 bases and V 7 bases, and 6 bases lay outside the gene matches. This CDR3 has 13 amino acids. The CDR3 region has the DNA TGCAGTGTCCGGGACTACCGCTACAATGAGCAGTTCTTC. Translated, it gives CSVRDYRYNEQFF.

There are a few counts of this clonotype. Possible read error: a much larger clone is one base away. The chain carries TRBV2 and TRBJ2-5; D not certain. The CDR3 is made up of 11 amino acids. In germline, CDR1 is SNHLY, CDR2 FYNNEI. As DNA, the CDR3 is TGTGCCAGCTACTACCAAGAGATCCAGTACTTC. Translated: CASYYQEIQYF.

In the case of this clonotype: An end of the junction does not agree with germline; a read error may underlie this. The V and J genes are TRBV12-3 or TRBV12-4 and TRBJ1-1; D not certain. The CDR3 is made up of 15 amino acids. The CDR3 DNA reads TGTGCCAGCAGTTTGACATGGTTACTTTCCACTGAAGTTTTCTTT. This translates into CASSLTWLLSTEVFF.

Remarks on this clonotype: A much larger clone is a single base away; this may be a read error. CDR3 protein: CASSPMNTGELFF. The CDR3 nucleotides read TGTGCCAGCAGCCCAATGAACACCGGGGAGCTGTTTTTT. The chain uses TRBV5-8 and TRBJ2-2; D gene uncertain. Trimming pared 4 bases from V and 1 base from J, leaving 5 bases between. The CDR3 extends over 13 amino acids. Germline values: CDR1 SGHTS, CDR2 YDEGEE. Full variable domain (missing parts from reference TRBV5-8 and TRBJ2-2): EAGVTQSPTHLIKTRGQQATLRCSPISGHTSVYWYQQALGLGLQFLLWYDEGEERNRGNFPPRFSGRQFPNYSSELNVNALELEDSALYLCASSPMNTGELFFGEGSRLTVL.